These T cell receptor beta chains were read from a single sample in a study of CD8 T cells in Susac syndrome. TCRdb itself ran the immunoSEQ multiplex PCR reads through MiXCR, one entry per CDR3 protein. The sample contains a few hundred thousand distinct CDR3 sequences, around 95% of which appear only once. Sample: CD4+ T cells from PBMCs. All receptors derive from a human donor with multiple sclerosis. Both conserved end residues are part of each CDR3. D genes are given only for firm matches. A row's size may be missing; if present it is once, few, many or a size class.

j_gene: TRBJ2-7
v_gene: TRBV29-1
d_gene: NA
len: 13
abundance: NA
CDR3aa: CSDLNRVTGEQYF
CDR3nt: TGCAGCGATCTGAACAGGGTAACGGGGGAGCAGTACTTC

j_gene: TRBJ2-3
v_gene: TRBV12-3/TRBV12-4
d_gene: TRBD1
len: 14
abundance: once
CDR3aa: CASSTGTGVDTQYF
CDR3nt: TGTGCCAGCAGCACCGGGACAGGGGTAGATACGCAGTATTTT

j_gene: TRBJ1-2
v_gene: TRBV20-1
d_gene: TRBD1
len: 13
abundance: NA
CDR3aa: CSARDQRGLGYTF
CDR3nt: TGCAGTGCTAGAGATCAGAGGGGGCTTGGCTACACCTTC

j_gene: TRBJ2-1
v_gene: TRBV5-1
d_gene: TRBD2
len: 15
abundance: NA
CDR3aa: CASSTQLAVGNEQFF
CDR3nt: TGCGCCAGCAGCACTCAACTAGCGGTCGGCAATGAGCAGTTCTTC

j_gene: TRBJ2-7
v_gene: TRBV5-6
d_gene: TRBD2
len: 14
abundance: NA
CDR3aa: CASSYGRASTEQYF
CDR3nt: TGTGCCAGCAGCTACGGGAGGGCCTCTACCGAGCAGTACTTC

j_gene: TRBJ2-6
v_gene: TRBV7-3
d_gene: NA
len: 15
abundance: NA
CDR3aa: CASSTFGPGANVLTF
CDR3nt: TGTGCCAGCAGCACTTTTGGTCCTGGGGCCAACGTCCTGACTTTC

j_gene: TRBJ2-7
v_gene: TRBV5-4
d_gene: TRBD2
len: 15
abundance: NA
CDR3aa: CASSLGRGYTYEQYF
CDR3nt: TGTGCCAGCAGCTTAGGGCGGGGGTATACCTACGAGCAGTACTTC

j_gene: TRBJ1-5
v_gene: TRBV20-1
d_gene: TRBD1
len: 14
abundance: NA
CDR3aa: CSALTGQGKQPQHF
CDR3nt: TGCAGTGCTCTCACGGGACAGGGAAAGCAGCCCCAGCATTTT

j_gene: TRBJ1-2
v_gene: TRBV7-3
d_gene: NA
len: 14
abundance: NA
CDR3aa: CASSQRAGDYGYTF
CDR3nt: TGTGCCAGCAGCCAAAGGGCGGGCGACTATGGCTACACCTTC

j_gene: TRBJ1-2
v_gene: TRBV3-1
d_gene: NA
len: 12
abundance: NA
CDR3aa: CASRTENYGYTF
CDR3nt: TGTGCCAGCAGGACAGAGAACTATGGCTACACCTTC

j_gene: TRBJ1-5
v_gene: TRBV3-1
d_gene: NA
len: 14
abundance: NA
CDR3aa: CASSQGRQGRAQHF
CDR3nt: TGTGCCAGCAGCCAAGGTCGGCAGGGTAGAGCCCAGCATTTT

j_gene: TRBJ2-1
v_gene: TRBV5-1
d_gene: TRBD1
len: 15
abundance: NA
CDR3aa: CASSLRQGGGNEQFF
CDR3nt: TGCGCCAGCAGCTTGAGACAGGGCGGAGGCAATGAGCAGTTCTTC

j_gene: TRBJ1-2
v_gene: TRBV12-3/TRBV12-4
d_gene: NA
len: 10
abundance: few
CDR3aa: CASSLGGYTF
CDR3nt: TGTGCCAGCAGTTTAGGTGGCTACACCTTC

j_gene: TRBJ2-1
v_gene: TRBV30
d_gene: TRBD1
len: 12
abundance: NA
CDR3aa: CAWSRGRNEQFF
CDR3nt: TGTGCCTGGAGTAGGGGGCGGAATGAGCAGTTCTTC

j_gene: TRBJ2-7
v_gene: TRBV29-1
d_gene: NA
len: 13
abundance: NA
CDR3aa: CSVEERQTYEQYF
CDR3nt: TGCAGCGTTGAGGAAAGACAAACCTACGAGCAGTACTTC

j_gene: TRBJ2-2
v_gene: TRBV12-3/TRBV12-4
d_gene: TRBD1
len: 13
abundance: NA
CDR3aa: CASSPRQGGELFF
CDR3nt: TGTGCCAGCAGTCCGAGACAGGGCGGGGAGCTGTTTTTT

j_gene: TRBJ1-2
v_gene: TRBV7-6
d_gene: NA
len: 11
abundance: once
CDR3aa: CASSSEDGYTF
CDR3nt: TGTGCCAGCTCTTCCGAGGATGGCTACACCTTC

j_gene: TRBJ2-2
v_gene: TRBV2
d_gene: NA
len: 13
abundance: NA
CDR3aa: CASGLQNTGELFF
CDR3nt: TGTGCCAGCGGACTACAAAACACCGGGGAGCTGTTTTTT

j_gene: TRBJ2-5
v_gene: TRBV12-3/TRBV12-4
d_gene: NA
len: 14
abundance: NA
CDR3aa: CASSPTGLGGTQYF
CDR3nt: TGTGCCAGCAGCCCGACCGGACTAGGGGGGACCCAGTACTTC

j_gene: TRBJ2-1
v_gene: TRBV25-1
d_gene: NA
len: 15
abundance: NA
CDR3aa: CASSENSGTYNEQFF
CDR3nt: TGTGCCAGCAGTGAGAATAGCGGAACCTACAATGAGCAGTTCTTC

j_gene: TRBJ2-3
v_gene: TRBV27
d_gene: NA
len: 12
abundance: once
CDR3aa: CASSFQQPPQYF
CDR3nt: TGTGCCAGCAGTTTCCAACAGCCTCCGCAGTATTTT

j_gene: TRBJ1-5
v_gene: TRBV19
d_gene: TRBD1
len: 16
abundance: NA
CDR3aa: CASTRTGVGGNQPQHF
CDR3nt: TGTGCCAGTACCCGGACAGGGGTGGGTGGCAATCAGCCCCAGCATTTT

j_gene: TRBJ1-4
v_gene: TRBV20-1
d_gene: TRBD1
len: 14
abundance: NA
CDR3aa: CSARRTGRQEKLFF
CDR3nt: TGCAGTGCTAGACGGACAGGGAGGCAAGAAAAACTGTTTTTT

j_gene: TRBJ2-3
v_gene: TRBV9
d_gene: NA
len: 12
abundance: NA
CDR3aa: CASSVEEDTQYF
CDR3nt: TGTGCCAGCAGCGTAGAGGAGGATACGCAGTATTTT

j_gene: TRBJ1-5
v_gene: TRBV12-3/TRBV12-4
d_gene: NA
len: 16
abundance: NA
CDR3aa: CASSLLGISGNQPQHF
CDR3nt: TGTGCCAGCAGTTTATTGGGGATTTCGGGCAATCAGCCCCAGCATTTT

j_gene: TRBJ1-2
v_gene: TRBV29-1
d_gene: NA
len: 13
abundance: NA
CDR3aa: CSVEDQVVNGYTF
CDR3nt: TGCAGCGTTGAAGATCAAGTGGTTAATGGCTACACCTTC

j_gene: TRBJ1-2
v_gene: TRBV7-9
d_gene: NA
len: 13
abundance: NA
CDR3aa: CASSFKQIYGYTF
CDR3nt: TGTGCCAGCAGCTTTAAACAGATCTATGGCTACACCTTC

j_gene: TRBJ1-1
v_gene: TRBV4-2
d_gene: NA
len: 13
abundance: NA
CDR3aa: CASSHPKGTEAFF
CDR3nt: TGTGCCAGCAGCCACCCAAAGGGCACTGAAGCTTTCTTT

j_gene: TRBJ2-7
v_gene: TRBV12-3/TRBV12-4
d_gene: TRBD2
len: 13
abundance: NA
CDR3aa: CASSGLAGVEQYF
CDR3nt: TGTGCCAGCAGTGGACTAGCGGGAGTCGAGCAGTACTTC

j_gene: TRBJ2-1
v_gene: TRBV10-3
d_gene: NA
len: 12
abundance: NA
CDR3aa: CAIGKTGDEQFF
CDR3nt: TGTGCCATAGGCAAAACCGGGGATGAGCAGTTCTTC

j_gene: TRBJ1-2
v_gene: TRBV27
d_gene: TRBD1
len: 15
abundance: once
CDR3aa: CASSSTGQGAYGYTF
CDR3nt: TGTGCCAGCAGTTCAACGGGACAGGGGGCTTATGGCTACACCTTC

j_gene: TRBJ2-2
v_gene: TRBV18
d_gene: NA
len: 15
abundance: NA
CDR3aa: CASSSGQLDTGELFF
CDR3nt: TGTGCCAGCTCATCCGGACAGTTGGACACCGGGGAGCTGTTTTTT

j_gene: TRBJ2-7
v_gene: TRBV28
d_gene: NA
len: 14
abundance: NA
CDR3aa: CASSLGIISYEQYF
CDR3nt: TGTGCCAGCAGTTTAGGGATTATCTCCTACGAGCAGTACTTC

j_gene: TRBJ2-1
v_gene: TRBV30
d_gene: NA
len: 11
abundance: once
CDR3aa: CAWVSFNEQFF
CDR3nt: TGTGCCTGGGTCAGCTTCAATGAGCAGTTCTTC

j_gene: TRBJ2-7
v_gene: TRBV5-1
d_gene: NA
len: 12
abundance: NA
CDR3aa: CASSPPVGEQYF
CDR3nt: TGCGCCAGCAGTCCTCCTGTGGGGGAACAGTACTTC

j_gene: TRBJ2-5
v_gene: TRBV7-2
d_gene: NA
len: 17
abundance: NA
CDR3aa: CASSSRRGRGGQETQYF
CDR3nt: TGTGCCAGCAGCTCGCGCAGGGGTCGGGGTGGCCAAGAGACCCAGTACTTC

j_gene: TRBJ1-4
v_gene: TRBV12-3/TRBV12-4
d_gene: NA
len: 12
abundance: NA
CDR3aa: CASSLPHERLFF
CDR3nt: TGTGCCAGCAGTTTGCCCCATGAAAGACTGTTTTTT

j_gene: TRBJ2-1
v_gene: TRBV7-2
d_gene: TRBD2
len: 15
abundance: NA
CDR3aa: CASSLPGRGYNEQFF
CDR3nt: TGTGCCAGCAGCCTCCCCGGGAGGGGCTACAATGAGCAGTTCTTC